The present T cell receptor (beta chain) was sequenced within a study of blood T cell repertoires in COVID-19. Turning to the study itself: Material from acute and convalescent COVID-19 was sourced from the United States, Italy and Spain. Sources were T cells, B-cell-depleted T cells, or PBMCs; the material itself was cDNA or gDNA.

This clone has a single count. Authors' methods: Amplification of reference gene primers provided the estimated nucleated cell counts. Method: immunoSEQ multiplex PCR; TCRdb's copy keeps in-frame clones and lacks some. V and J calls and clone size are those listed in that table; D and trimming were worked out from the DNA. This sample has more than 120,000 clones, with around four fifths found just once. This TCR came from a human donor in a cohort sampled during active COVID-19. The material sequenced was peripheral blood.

In DNA form, the CDR3 reads TGTGCCAGCTCACCTAACAGGTCCTTTGGGTATGGCTACACCTTC. Its translation is CASSPNRSFGYGYTF. V usage is TRBV18 and J usage is TRBJ1-2; D is possibly TRBD1 (5 bases). Germline assignment: CDR1 KGHSH and CDR2 LQKENI. The CDR3 totals 15 residues. Trimming left V 3 bases short and J 5 bases short, with 16 bases between.